This T cell receptor (beta chain) is drawn from a study of shared clonotypes between healthy human individuals. Overall study: Each donor had three CD4 naive, three CD4 memory, two CD8 naive and one CD8 memory plate.

Only CD45RO-negative cells positively selected for CCR7 counted as naive CD8 cells, so terminally differentiated effector memory CD45RA+ cells were excluded. Sequencing was performed with immunoSEQ multiplex PCR; in TCRdb, only in-frame clones are kept and a portion is missing. The sample consists of about 800,000 clones, 90% to 97% of them appearing once. This clone was seen a few times. Germline CDR1 and CDR2: MGHRA and YSYEKL. Trimming took off 0 bases at V and 3 bases at J, with 15 bases between the two ends. The CDR3 is 16 amino acids. Sequenced material: naive CD8+ T cells sorted from blood. This TCR came from a man aged 25 to 40 in good health. The V and J genes are TRBV4-1 and TRBJ2-7; the D gene is possibly TRBD1 (7 bases). CDR3: CASSQDTAGGYYEQYF. The CDR3 nucleotides read TGCGCCAGCAGCCAAGATACGGCAGGGGGGTACTACGAGCAGTACTTC.